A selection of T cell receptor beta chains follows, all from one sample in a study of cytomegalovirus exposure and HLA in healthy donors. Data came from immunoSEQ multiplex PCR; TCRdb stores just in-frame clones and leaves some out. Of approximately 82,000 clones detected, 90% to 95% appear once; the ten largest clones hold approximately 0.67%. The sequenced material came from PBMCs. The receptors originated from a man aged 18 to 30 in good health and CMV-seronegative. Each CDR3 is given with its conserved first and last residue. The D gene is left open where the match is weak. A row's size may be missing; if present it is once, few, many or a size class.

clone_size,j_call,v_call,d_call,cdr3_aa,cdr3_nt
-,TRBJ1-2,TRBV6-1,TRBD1,CASSEFDRAHSNYGYTF,TGTGCCAGCAGTGAATTCGACAGGGCCCACTCTAACTATGGCTACACCTTC
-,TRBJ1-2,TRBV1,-,CTSSQEQPTSYGYTF,TGCACCAGCAGCCAAGAACAGCCCACTTCCTATGGCTACACCTTC
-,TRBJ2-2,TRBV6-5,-,CASSYGTRNTGELFF,TGTGCCAGCAGTTACGGGACAAGGAACACCGGGGAGCTGTTTTTT
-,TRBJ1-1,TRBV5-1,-,CASSGQVNTEAFF,TGCGCCAGCAGCGGCCAGGTGAACACTGAAGCTTTCTTT
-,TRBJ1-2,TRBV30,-,CAWKAGDPPGYGYTF,TGTGCCTGGAAGGCAGGGGACCCTCCTGGCTATGGCTACACCTTC
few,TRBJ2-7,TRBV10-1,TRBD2,CASSVASGARSYEQYF,TGCGCCAGCAGTGTAGCTAGCGGGGCCCGTTCCTACGAGCAGTACTTC
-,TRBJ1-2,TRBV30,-,CAWLSAGSYGYTF,TGTGCCTGGCTATCTGCAGGGTCTTATGGCTACACCTTC
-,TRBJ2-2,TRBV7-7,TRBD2,CASSRTSAANTGELFF,TGTGCTAGCAGCCGGACTAGCGCCGCGAACACCGGGGAGCTGTTTTTT
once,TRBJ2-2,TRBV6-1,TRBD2,CASSEIWREGPRPGELFF,TGTGCCAGCAGTGAAATATGGAGGGAGGGCCCCCGCCCCGGGGAGCTGTTTTTT
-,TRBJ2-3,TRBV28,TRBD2,CASSLVGGGRTDTQYF,TGTGCCAGCAGTTTGGTGGGGGGCGGGAGGACAGATACGCAGTATTTT
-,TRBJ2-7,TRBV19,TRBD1,CASSMWGQGSYEQYF,TGTGCCAGTAGTATGTGGGGACAGGGGTCCTACGAGCAGTACTTC
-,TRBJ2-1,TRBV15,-,CATSRRTGLDEQFF,TGTGCCACCAGCAGAAGAACAGGGTTGGATGAGCAGTTCTTC
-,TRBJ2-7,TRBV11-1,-,CASSIGSSYEQYF,TGTGCCAGCAGTATTGGGAGCTCCTACGAGCAGTACTTC
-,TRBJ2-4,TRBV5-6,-,CASSSQGTGDLNIQYF,TGTGCCAGCAGCTCACAGGGTACCGGGGATCTGAACATTCAGTACTTC
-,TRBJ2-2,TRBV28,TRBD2,CASRTSGYTGELFF,TGTGCCAGCCGGACTAGCGGATACACCGGGGAGCTGTTTTTT
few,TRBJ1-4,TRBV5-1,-,CASSLVQGGEKLFF,TGCGCCAGCAGCTTGGTACAGGGTGGTGAAAAACTGTTTTTT
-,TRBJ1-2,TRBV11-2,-,CASSLDRVNYGYTF,TGTGCCAGCAGCTTAGACAGGGTTAACTATGGCTACACCTTC
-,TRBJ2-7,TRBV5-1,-,CASSSYSYEQYF,TGCGCCAGCAGCTCCTACTCCTACGAGCAGTACTTC
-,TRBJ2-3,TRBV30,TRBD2,CAWSLAGGPNTQYF,TGTGCCTGGAGTCTAGCGGGAGGGCCTAATACGCAGTATTTT
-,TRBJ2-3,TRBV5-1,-,CASSSGLSPGTDTQYF,TGCGCCAGCAGCTCCGGACTGTCACCAGGCACAGATACGCAGTATTTT
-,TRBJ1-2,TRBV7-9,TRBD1,CASSSRGTEAWGYTF,TGTGCCAGCAGCTCCCGAGGGACAGAAGCTTGGGGCTACACCTTC
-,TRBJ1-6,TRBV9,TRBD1,CASSVENRGQNSPLHF,TGTGCCAGCAGCGTAGAGAACAGGGGGCAAAATTCACCCCTCCACTTT
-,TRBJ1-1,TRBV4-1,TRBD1,CASSHERDRRSNTEAFF,TGCGCCAGCAGCCACGAAAGGGACAGGAGATCGAACACTGAAGCTTTCTTT
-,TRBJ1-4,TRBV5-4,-,CASSLTGSNEKLFF,TGTGCCAGCAGCCTGACAGGTTCCAATGAAAAACTGTTTTTT
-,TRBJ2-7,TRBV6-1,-,CASSVHSYEQYF,TGTGCCAGCAGTGTCCACTCCTACGAGCAGTACTTC
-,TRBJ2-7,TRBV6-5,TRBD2,CASTPPGGTTYEQYF,TGTGCCAGCACCCCCCCCGGGGGGACTACCTACGAGCAGTACTTC
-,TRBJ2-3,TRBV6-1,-,CASSESLTDTQYF,TGTGCCAGCAGTGAATCTCTCACAGATACGCAGTATTTT
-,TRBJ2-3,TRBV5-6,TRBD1,CASSHRGTGSTDTQYF,TGTGCCAGCAGCCATCGCGGGACAGGTAGCACAGATACGCAGTATTTT
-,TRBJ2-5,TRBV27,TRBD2,CASRSSSGRPIGPETQYF,TGTGCCAGCAGGTCGTCTAGCGGGAGGCCTATTGGGCCAGAGACCCAGTACTTC
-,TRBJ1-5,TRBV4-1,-,CASSQGVQGGVGNQPQHF,TGCGCCAGCAGCCAAGGCGTCCAGGGTGGCGTTGGCAATCAGCCCCAGCATTTT
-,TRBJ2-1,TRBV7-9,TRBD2,CASSLRFLAGNSYNEQFF,TGTGCCAGCAGCTTACGGTTCCTAGCGGGGAACTCCTACAATGAGCAGTTCTTC
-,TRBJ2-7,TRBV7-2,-,CASSSPYEQYF,TGTGCCAGCAGCTCTCCGTACGAGCAGTACTTC
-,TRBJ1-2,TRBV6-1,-,CASTTVFNYGYTF,TGTGCCAGCACGACAGTTTTTAACTATGGCTACACCTTC